This T cell receptor (beta chain) was observed in a study of blood T cell repertoires in COVID-19. Across the whole study: T cells, B-cell-depleted T cells, or PBMCs supplied cDNA or gDNA.

This clone was picked up a small number of times. Per the authors' pipeline: For nucleated cells, counts were estimated from reference gene primer amplification. The data were produced by immunoSEQ multiplex PCR, yet TCRdb's version contains in-frame clones alone and is incomplete. The V and J calls and the clone size are those of that table, but D and trimming were determined from the DNA. The sample lists some 240,000 clones; approximately 78% were seen once. Sequencing was performed on peripheral blood. The source of this sequence is a woman aged 70-85 years with COVID-19, enrolled during active disease.

CDR3 loop: CASSDERNTEAFF. As DNA, the CDR3 is TGTGCCAGCAGTGATGAGCGTAACACTGAAGCTTTCTTT. This chain joins TRBV6-1 and TRBJ1-1; D uncertain. V was trimmed by 3 bases and J by 2 bases, leaving 7 bases between them. The germline CDR1 and CDR2 sequences are MNHNS and SASEGT. The length of the CDR3 is 13 residues.